This TCR beta chain was captured in a study of spatial heterogeneity in lung cancer. Study background: Detected sequences consistently included more beta-chain ones than alpha-chain ones. As counted in raw reads, each unique TCR and UMI combination appeared more than ten times on average.

The CDR3 consists of 14 residues. Trimming took 3 bases from V and 4 from J, leaving 12 bases between them. Germline V gives CDR1 MGHRA, CDR2 YSYEKL. This clonotype occurred a few times. Time point here: sample taken at primary tumor resection. Unsorted whole RNA of tumor, nontumor lung or frozen PBMC was sequenced. TCRdb fed the 5' RACE reads into MiXCR, producing one record per CDR3 protein. The table has 40,000 to 45,000 distinct CDR3 sequences, about 13% seen once. The sequenced sample was PBMCs, obtained at surgery. The chain employs TRBV4-1 and TRBJ1-1; D possibly corresponds to TRBD1 (6 bases). The TCR sequence derives from a male donor with early-stage non-small cell lung cancer. CDR3 sequence reads: CASSQGAGVTEAFF. In DNA, the CDR3 is TGCGCCAGCAGCCAGGGGGCTGGGGTCACTGAAGCTTTCTTT.